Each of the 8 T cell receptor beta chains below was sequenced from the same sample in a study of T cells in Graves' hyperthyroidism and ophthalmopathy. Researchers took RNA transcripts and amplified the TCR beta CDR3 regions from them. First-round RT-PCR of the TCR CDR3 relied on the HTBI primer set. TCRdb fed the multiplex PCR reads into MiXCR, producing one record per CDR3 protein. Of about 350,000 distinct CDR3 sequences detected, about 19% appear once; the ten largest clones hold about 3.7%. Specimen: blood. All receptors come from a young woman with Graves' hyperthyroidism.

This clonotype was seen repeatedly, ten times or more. The CDR3 region is CSARDGATEAFF. The DNA of the CDR3 is TGCAGTGCTAGAGATGGGGCCACTGAAGCTTTCTTT. J is TRBJ1-1 and V is TRBV20-1; a possible D gene is TRBD1 (5 bases). This CDR3 is built from 12 residues. Per the germline V gene, CDR1 is DFQATT and CDR2 is SNEGSKA (reference sequence). V lost 0 bases and J lost 4, with 6 bases in between.

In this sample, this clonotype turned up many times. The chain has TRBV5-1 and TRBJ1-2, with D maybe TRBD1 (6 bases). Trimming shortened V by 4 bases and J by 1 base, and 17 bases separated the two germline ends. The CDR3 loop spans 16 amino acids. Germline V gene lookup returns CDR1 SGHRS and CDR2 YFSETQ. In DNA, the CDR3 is TGCGCCAGCAGCGGCGGACAGCCCCCTTTTAACTATGGCTACACCTTC. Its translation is CASSGGQPPFNYGYTF.

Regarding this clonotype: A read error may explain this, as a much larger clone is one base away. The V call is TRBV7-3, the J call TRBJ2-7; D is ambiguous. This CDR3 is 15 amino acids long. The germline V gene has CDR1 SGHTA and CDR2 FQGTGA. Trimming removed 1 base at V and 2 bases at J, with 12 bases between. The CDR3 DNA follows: TGTGCCAGCAGCTTAAGGGGTGATCCCACCTACGAGCAGTACTTC. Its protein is CASSLRGDPTYEQYF.

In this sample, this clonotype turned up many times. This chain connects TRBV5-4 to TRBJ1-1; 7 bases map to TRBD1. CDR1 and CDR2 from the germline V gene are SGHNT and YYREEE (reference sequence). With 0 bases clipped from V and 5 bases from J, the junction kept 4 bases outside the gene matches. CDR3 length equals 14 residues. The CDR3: CASSLVRGRTEAFF. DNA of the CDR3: TGTGCCAGCAGCTTGGTCAGGGGGAGAACTGAAGCTTTCTTT.

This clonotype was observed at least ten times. CDR3 protein: CASSLVRGRVNYGYTF. The CDR3, as DNA: TGTGCCAGCAGCTTAGTTCGGGGGCGCGTTAACTATGGCTACACCTTC. The chain uses TRBV11-3 and TRBJ1-2; possibly TRBD1 for D (6 bases). CDR1 is SGHNT, CDR2 YENEEA, per germline. Trimming took off 1 base at V and 1 base at J, with 13 bases between the two ends. The CDR3 is made up of 16 amino acids. Full variable domain (missing parts from reference TRBV11-3 and TRBJ1-2): EAGVVQSPRYKIIEKKQPVAFWCNPISGHNTLYWYLQNLGQGPELLIRYENEEAVDDSQLPKDRFSAERLKGVDSTLKIQPAELGDSAVYLCASSLVRGRVNYGYTFGSGTRLTVV.

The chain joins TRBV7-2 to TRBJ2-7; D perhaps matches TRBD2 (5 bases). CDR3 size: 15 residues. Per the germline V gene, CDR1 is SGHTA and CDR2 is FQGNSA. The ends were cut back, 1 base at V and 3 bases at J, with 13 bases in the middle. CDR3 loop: CASSLVEGPGYEQYF. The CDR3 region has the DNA TGTGCCAGCAGCTTAGTCGAGGGTCCTGGCTACGAGCAGTACTTC.

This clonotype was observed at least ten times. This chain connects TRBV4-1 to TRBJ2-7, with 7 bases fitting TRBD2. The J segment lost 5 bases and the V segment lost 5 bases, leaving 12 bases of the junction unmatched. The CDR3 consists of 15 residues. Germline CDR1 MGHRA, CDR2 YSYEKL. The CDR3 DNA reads TGCGCCAGCAGCAGCCAAGGACTAGGCGGGGACGAGCAGTACTTC. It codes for CASSSQGLGGDEQYF.

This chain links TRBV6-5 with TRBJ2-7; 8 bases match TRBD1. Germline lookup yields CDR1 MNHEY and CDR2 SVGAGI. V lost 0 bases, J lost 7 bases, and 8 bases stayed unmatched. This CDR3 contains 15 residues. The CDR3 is CASSYSMQGAREQYF. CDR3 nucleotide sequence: TGTGCCAGCAGTTACTCGATGCAGGGGGCAAGGGAGCAGTACTTC.